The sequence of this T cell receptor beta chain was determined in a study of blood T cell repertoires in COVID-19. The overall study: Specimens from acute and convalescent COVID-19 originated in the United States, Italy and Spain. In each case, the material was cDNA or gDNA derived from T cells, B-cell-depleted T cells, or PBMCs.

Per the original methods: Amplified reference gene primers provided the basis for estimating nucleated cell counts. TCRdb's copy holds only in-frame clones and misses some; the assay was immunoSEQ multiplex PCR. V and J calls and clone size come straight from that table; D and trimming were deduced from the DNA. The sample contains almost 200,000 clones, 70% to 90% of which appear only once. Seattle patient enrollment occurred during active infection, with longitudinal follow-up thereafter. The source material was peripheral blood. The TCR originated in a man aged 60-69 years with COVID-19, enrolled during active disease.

The CDR3 spells CASSRQGEDYGYTF. The CDR3 nucleotides read TGTGCCAGCAGCCGACAGGGGGAAGACTATGGCTACACCTTC. The gene calls are TRBV6-2 or TRBV6-3 and TRBJ1-2; 9 nucleotides align to TRBD1. J gave up 3 bases and V 6 bases, and 5 bases lay outside the gene matches. The CDR3 runs to 14 residues. CDR1 is MNHEY and CDR2 is SVGEGT in the germline V gene.